The 32 T cell receptor beta chains below were found in one sample sequenced in a study of T cell responses to AZD1222 COVID-19 vaccine. Repertoires were generated with immunoSEQ multiplex PCR, while TCRdb's copy carries only in-frame clones and drops some. The sample includes around 180,000 clones, more than 80% of them seen just once. The starting material was peripheral blood, obtained on day 0 of AZD1222 vaccination. These receptors all stem from an adult in good health.

V gene TRBV3-1 (or the pseudogene TRBV3-2) combines with J gene TRBJ2-3; D is possibly TRBD2 (5 bases). Per germline, CDR1 LGHDT and CDR2 YNNKEL (reference sequence). The CDR3 covers 15 residues. The V end was cut by 0 bases, the J end by 2 bases, with 9 bases between. The CDR3 is CASSQDGLSTDTQYF. In nucleotides, the CDR3 is TGTGCCAGCAGCCAAGACGGACTCTCCACAGATACGCAGTATTTT.

V and J are TRBV7-2 and TRBJ2-2; D possibly corresponds to TRBD1 (6 bases). The CDR3 loop spans 19 amino acids. Germline CDR1 SGHTA, CDR2 FQGNSA. Trimming left V 1 base short and J 1 base short, with 19 bases between. The DNA for the CDR3 is TGTGCCAGCAGCTTAGAGCGCACAAGCAGGGGATGGAACACCGGGGAGCTGTTTTTT. Translated, it gives CASSLERTSRGWNTGELFF.

A single count supports this clone. V is TRBV18 and J is TRBJ2-7; either TRBD1 or TRBD2 may supply D (6 bases each). Germline CDR1 KGHSH, CDR2 LQKENI. V was clipped by 3 bases and J by 6 bases, with 15 bases between them. The CDR3 runs to 14 residues. The CDR3 coding sequence is TGTGCCAGCTCACCGGGGGGCATTCGAGGCGAGCAGTACTTC. Translated, it gives CASSPGGIRGEQYF.

The chain combines TRBV6-5 with TRBJ1-4; D is possibly TRBD1 (5 bases). Trimming shortened V by 6 bases and J by 0 bases, and 11 bases separated the two germline ends. Germline CDR1 reads MNHEY; CDR2 reads SVGAGI. This CDR3 comprises 15 residues. DNA for the CDR3: TGTGCCAGCAGGGGGTTGGGGCCAACTAATGAAAAACTGTTTTTT. This gives the protein CASRGLGPTNEKLFF.

This chain joins TRBV4-2 and TRBJ2-1; TRBD2 matches at 8 bases. V shed 10 bases, J shed 7 bases, and the junction held 12 bases outside the gene matches. This CDR3 is built from 14 residues. Per the germline V gene, CDR1 is LGHNA and CDR2 is YNFKEQ. The CDR3 DNA sequence: TGTGCCATCCCGGGGGGGGCACTATTGAATGAGCAGTTCTTC. The encoded protein is CAIPGGALLNEQFF.

The CDR3 nucleotides are TGTGCCAGCAGCAAGGGACAGGGTTCGGGTATTCAGCCCCAGCATTTT. Its translation: CASSKGQGSGIQPQHF. The chain couples TRBV9 to TRBJ1-5; 9 positions agree with TRBD1. The CDR3 extends over 16 amino acids. Germline assignment: CDR1 SGDLS and CDR2 YYNGEE. With 4 bases clipped from V and 6 bases from J, the junction kept 11 bases outside the gene matches.

The V and J genes are TRBV18 and TRBJ1-2; TRBD1 matches 9 bases. The CDR3 runs to 18 residues. CDR1 is KGHSH and CDR2 is LQKENI in the germline V gene. V shed 3 bases and J 5 bases; nucleotides not matched to a gene: 16. The chain's CDR3 is CASSPNSGTGWSSYGYTF. The CDR3 DNA reads TGTGCCAGCTCACCTAACTCCGGGACAGGGTGGAGTTCGTATGGCTACACCTTC.

The chain is built from TRBV7-3 and TRBJ1-6, with TRBD1 identical over 9 bases. The trim removed 1 base at V and 10 bases at J, leaving 2 bases unmatched. CDR3 size: 14 residues. Germline CDR1 is SGHTA and CDR2 is FQGTGA. The CDR3 is CASSLRQGGSPLHF. The CDR3, as DNA: TGTGCCAGCAGCTTAAGACAGGGGGGATCACCCCTCCACTTT.

The rearrangement uses TRBV10-3 and TRBJ2-3, with D possibly matching TRBD2 (7 bases). Germline assignment: CDR1 ENHRY and CDR2 SYGVKD. CDR3 length: 14 amino acids. Deletions cut 6 bases from V and 6 bases from J, with 16 bases between. Here the CDR3 DNA reads TGTGCCATCAGGAGTGGGGGGGGGCATGATACGCAGTATTTT. Translated: CAIRSGGGHDTQYF.

The chain is built from TRBV20-1 and TRBJ2-7; 10 nucleotides agree with TRBD1. The length of the CDR3 is 16 residues. V was clipped by 3 bases and J by 7 bases; unmatched bases: 15. Germline V gene sequence: CDR1 DFQATT, CDR2 SNEGSKA (reference sequence). The CDR3 reads CSASMGRRQGASEQYF. The CDR3 DNA follows: TGCAGTGCTAGTATGGGCCGGAGACAGGGGGCGAGTGAGCAGTACTTC.

This sequence joins TRBV28 and TRBJ2-7; D unresolved. V was clipped by 3 bases and J by 6 bases, with 12 bases between them. The CDR3 extends over 13 amino acids. Germline V CDR1 and CDR2: MDHEN, SYDVKM. This CDR3 is CASSLCRTCEQYF. As DNA, the CDR3 is TGTGCCAGCAGTTTGTGCAGAACCTGCGAGCAGTACTTC.

The chain recombines TRBV5-6 with TRBJ2-7, with D hard to call. Trimming pared 3 bases from V and 2 bases from J, leaving 15 bases between. The length of the CDR3 is 15 residues. Germline V CDR1 and CDR2: SGHDT, YYEEEE. The CDR3, as DNA: TGTGCCAGCAGCTACGGAGCTGCCTTAACCTACGAGCAGTACGTC. Translating it yields CASSYGAALTYEQYV.

This chain links TRBV6-5 with TRBJ1-2, with a possible D match to TRBD1 (6 bases). V lost 6 bases, J lost 4 bases, and 12 bases lay in between. Germline V CDR1 and CDR2: MNHEY, SVGAGI. The CDR3 is made up of 13 amino acids. CDR3 coding DNA: TGTGCCAGCAGGAGGACAGACCTCTATGGCTACACCTTC. This codes for CASRRTDLYGYTF.

This chain joins TRBV30 and TRBJ1-1; possibly TRBD1 for D (5 bases). The germline gives CDR1 GTSNPN, CDR2 SVGIG (reference sequence). The length of the CDR3 is 14 residues. Deletions cut 1 base from V and 1 base from J, with 10 bases between. The CDR3 loop is CAWSAFGGNTEAFF. As DNA, the CDR3 is TGTGCCTGGAGTGCGTTTGGGGGGAACACTGAAGCTTTCTTT.

This clone was detected once. The chain couples TRBV6-5 to TRBJ1-5, with D possibly TRBD1 on 5 matching bases. Germline values: CDR1 MNHEY, CDR2 SVGAGI. This CDR3 region has 15 residues. The V end was cut by 7 bases, the J end by 0 bases, with 13 bases between. CDR3 in DNA: TGTGCCAGCAACCGCAGGGCGGGTAGCAATCAGCCCCAGCATTTT. It codes for CASNRRAGSNQPQHF.

This chain connects TRBV11-2 to TRBJ2-5, with D possibly being TRBD1 (5 bases). The CDR3 loop spans 15 amino acids. The germline V gene encodes CDR1 SGHAT and CDR2 FQNNGV. V was cut by 0 bases and J by 2 bases, with 10 bases left in between. The CDR3 DNA reads as TGTGCCAGCAGCTTAGATGGCAGGGTACAAGAGACCCAGTACTTC. It codes for CASSLDGRVQETQYF.

The chain employs TRBV7-9 and TRBJ1-6; no firm D call. The CDR3 is 15 residues long. Germline CDR1 SEHNR, CDR2 FQNEAQ (reference sequence). The ends were cut back, 3 bases at V and 0 bases at J, with 6 bases in the middle. The CDR3 region has the DNA TGTGCCAGCAGCTTTCAGAGCTCCTATAATTCACCCCTCCACTTT. Encoded protein: CASSFQSSYNSPLHF.

The gene calls are TRBV7-3 and TRBJ2-2; 14 nucleotides agree with TRBD2. This CDR3 has 17 amino acids. Losses at the gene ends were 5 bases for V and 5 bases for J; bases not matched to a gene: 7. The germline V gene encodes CDR1 SGHTA and CDR2 FQGTGA. The CDR3 DNA follows: TGTGCCAGCAGCCCGACTAGCGGGGGGGCACAGACCGGGGAGCTGTTTTTT. It translates to CASSPTSGGAQTGELFF. The full variable domain, in which reference TRBV7-3 and TRBJ2-2 provide the parts outside the CDR3, is GAGVSQTPSNKVTEKGKYVELRCDPISGHTALYWYRQSLGQGPEFLIYFQGTGAADDSGLPNDRFFAVRPEGSVSTLKIQRTERGDSAVYLCASSPTSGGAQTGELFFGEGSRLTVL.

CDR3 bases: TGTGCCAGCAGCGACGGACTAGCGGGGGACTTGGAGCAGTTCTTC. It translates to CASSDGLAGDLEQFF. This sequence joins TRBV9 and TRBJ2-1; TRBD2 matches 13 bases. CDR1 SGDLS and CDR2 YYNGEE come from the germline V gene. V lost 3 bases to trimming and J lost 10 bases; unmatched junction nucleotides: 7. The CDR3 length is 15 residues.

The J gene is TRBJ2-3, the V gene TRBV4-1; TRBD1 is a possible D gene (5 bases). The CDR3 runs 15 residues. Deletions cut 1 base from V and 7 bases from J, with 15 bases between. From germline, CDR1 is MGHRA and CDR2 YSYEKL. Written as DNA, the CDR3 is TGCGCCAGCAGCCAAGGAAGGGGCCCCACGTATACGCAGTATTTT. Translated, it gives CASSQGRGPTYTQYF.

CDR3 in amino acids: CASSVLAGEKTQYF. The CDR3 nucleotides are TGTGCCAGCAGTGTGCTAGCGGGGGAAAAGACCCAGTACTTC. The J gene is TRBJ2-5, the V gene TRBV2, with 10 bases fitting TRBD2. The CDR3 sequence is 14 residues long. Per germline, CDR1 SNHLY and CDR2 FYNNEI. V trimming: 4 bases; J trimming: 6 bases; junction bases outside the gene matches: 5. Full variable domain (missing parts from reference TRBV2 and TRBJ2-5): EPEVTQTPSHQVTQMGQEVILRCVPISNHLYFYWYRQILGQKVEFLVSFYNNEISEKSEIFDDQFSVERPDGSNFTLKIRSTKLEDSAMYFCASSVLAGEKTQYFGPGTRLLVL.

V is TRBV6-5 and J is TRBJ2-6; D unclear. This CDR3 comprises 14 residues. V gave up 10 bases and J gave up 4 bases, with 14 bases separating them. CDR1 is MNHEY, CDR2 SVGAGI, per germline. CDR3 DNA: TGTGCCACCAAGAGGCCTCTGGGGGCCAACGTCCTGACTTTC. It codes for CATKRPLGANVLTF.

The chain couples TRBV6-5 to TRBJ2-7; the D gene is possibly TRBD1 (7 bases). The CDR3 totals 14 residues. The germline V gene encodes CDR1 MNHEY and CDR2 SVGAGI. Trimming shortened V by 5 bases and J by 3 bases, and 14 bases separated the two germline ends. CDR3 protein: CASSIYRGGYEQYF. The CDR3 bases are TGTGCCAGCAGTATCTACAGGGGAGGCTACGAGCAGTACTTC.

This clone has only one observation. J is TRBJ1-2 and V is TRBV20-1, with a weak D call TRBD1 (5 bases). Germline CDR1 is DFQATT and CDR2 is SNEGSKA (reference sequence). V shed 4 bases and J shed 8 bases, with 11 bases lying between them. The CDR3 sequence is 11 residues long. Here the CDR3 reads CSANRGGGYTF. In DNA form, the CDR3 reads TGCAGTGCTAACCGGGGCGGAGGCTACACCTTC.

This sequence joins TRBV18 and TRBJ2-1, with D unclear. CDR1 is KGHSH, CDR2 LQKENI, per germline. V dropped 0 bases and J dropped 10 bases, with 10 bases sitting between them. The CDR3 has 13 amino acids. The CDR3 sequence: CASSPPDSTEQFF. The CDR3 DNA follows: TGTGCCAGCTCACCACCGGATTCGACCGAGCAGTTCTTC.

The chain is built from TRBV19 and TRBJ1-2; 7 positions match TRBD1. Trimming removed 4 bases from V and 6 bases from J; junction bases left unmatched: 14. The CDR3 covers 16 residues. Per the germline V gene, CDR1 is LNHDA and CDR2 is SQIVND (reference sequence). The CDR3, as DNA: TGTGCCAGTAGTAAACTCTTGCGGACAGGAGAAGATGGCTACACCTTC. This translates into CASSKLLRTGEDGYTF.

The CDR3 loop is CSVEDPGYPEETQYF. In nucleotides, the CDR3 is TGCAGCGTTGAAGATCCGGGCTACCCGGAAGAGACCCAGTACTTC. V usage is TRBV29-1 and J usage is TRBJ2-5; D is undetermined. The V end lost 0 bases, the J end lost 3 bases, and 14 bases lay between the germline ends. The CDR3 spans 15 residues. CDR1 and CDR2 from the germline V gene are SQVTM and ANQGSEA.

V is TRBV7-2 and J is TRBJ1-3; no definite D call. CDR3 size: 15 residues. The germline V gene has CDR1 SGHTA and CDR2 FQGNSA. V was pared by 5 bases and J by 4 bases, with 15 bases between. The CDR3 loop reads CASSKQTKAGNTIYF. CDR3 DNA: TGTGCCAGCAGCAAGCAGACAAAGGCAGGAAACACCATATATTTT.

The CDR3 coding sequence is TGTGCCAGCAGCCAAGACAGGGGCGGCTACACCTTC. This sequence encodes CASSQDRGGYTF. The chain has TRBV14 and TRBJ1-2; maybe TRBD1 (6 bases). V was cut by 0 bases and J by 8 bases, with 7 bases left in between. Germline V gives CDR1 SGHDN, CDR2 FVKESK. CDR3 length equals 12 residues.

This clone came up once. This chain links TRBV5-1 with TRBJ2-7; D is unclear. V was clipped by 2 bases and J by 4 bases, with 10 bases between them. This CDR3 has 13 amino acids. Germline V CDR1 and CDR2: SGHRS, YFSETQ. Here the CDR3 DNA reads TGCGCCAGCAGCTTTGGTTCCGGGTACGAGCAGTACTTC. This codes for CASSFGSGYEQYF.

The V and J genes are TRBV30 and TRBJ2-7; tentatively, D is TRBD1 or TRBD2 (5 bases each). This CDR3 has 16 residues. Trimming shortened V by 2 bases and J by 1 base, and 18 bases separated the two germline ends. Germline loops: CDR1 GTSNPN, CDR2 SVGIG (reference sequence). CDR3 in amino acids: CAWSYPDRGTSYEQYF. In DNA, the CDR3 is TGTGCCTGGAGTTATCCCGACCGGGGCACGTCCTACGAGCAGTACTTC. Variable domain in full (rest from reference TRBV30 and TRBJ2-7): SQTIHQWPATLVQPVGSPLSLECTVEGTSNPNLYWYRQAAGRGLQLLFYSVGIGQISSEVPQNLSASRPQDRQFILSSKKLLLSDSGFYLCAWSYPDRGTSYEQYFGPGTRLTVT.

This chain uses TRBV25-1 with TRBJ1-2; 11 bases agree with TRBD1. CDR1 is MGHDK and CDR2 is SYGVNS in the germline V gene. The CDR3 totals 17 residues. The V gene end was trimmed by 4 bases and the J gene end by 7 bases; junction bases not matched to a gene: 14. The CDR3 nucleotides read TGTGCCAGCAGTGGCCGGGACAGGGGGTTTTATGAGAGTGGCTACACCTTC. Encoded protein: CASSGRDRGFYESGYTF.